This TCR beta chain derives from a study of T cell responses to AZD1222 COVID-19 vaccine. Study outcomes and limitations: Donor demographics were predominantly white British with a female majority; clonal diversity may be underestimated. Spike-specific TCRs gained breadth and depth after people received two AZD1222 doses. In all cases, repertoires were sampled only after the peak T cell response.

Data came from immunoSEQ multiplex PCR; TCRdb stores just in-frame clones and leaves some out. Of about 130,000 clones in the sample, over 80% were seen once. Germline V gene sequence: CDR1 LGHDT, CDR2 YNNKEL (reference sequence). The V gene lost 3 bases and the J gene lost 6 bases, with 11 bases spanning the gap. This CDR3 contains 13 residues. Details on this clone: What it binds is not known.

The receptor was derived from an adult who received the AZD1222 COVID-19 vaccine. The chain carries TRBV3-1 (or the pseudogene TRBV3-2) and TRBJ1-1; D unclear. The specimen was peripheral blood, collected 28 days after the second AZD1222 dose. CDR3 loop: CASSHAGWAEAFF. CDR3 nucleotide sequence: TGTGCCAGCAGCCACGCCGGGTGGGCTGAAGCTTTCTTT.